Sequencing of this T cell receptor beta chain was carried out in a study of cytomegalovirus exposure and HLA in healthy donors. Study as a whole: In a previous analysis, 117 million unique TCR beta sequences were found from 150 million to 200 million T cells. Study observations and caveats: The authors later linked a missense DCLRE1C variant to TCR beta V- and J-gene trimming. The study carried out a later analysis of TCR beta sequences. It associated approximately 17,000 of them with specific HLA alleles at a false discovery rate of 0.05.

The study ran its PCR with 60 Vbeta and 13 Jbeta primers. Libraries were prepared by immunoSEQ multiplex PCR; TCRdb keeps only in-frame clonotypes and omits some of them. The sample consists of 130,000 or so clones, approximately 80% of them appearing once. Germline CDR1 is MNHEY and CDR2 is SMNVEV (reference sequence). The CDR3 consists of 15 residues. V gave up 8 bases and J gave up 0 bases; unmatched junction bases: 8. On this clone itself: Its antigen is unidentified.

The chain employs TRBV27 and TRBJ2-3; 7 nucleotides match TRBD1. Specimen: PBMCs. The source is a young man in good health and CMV-seropositive. The CDR3 sequence: CASLRQGRSTDTQYF. The CDR3 bases are TGTGCCAGCCTAAGACAGGGTAGGAGCACAGATACGCAGTATTTT.